The 20 T cell receptor beta chains below come from one sample, sequenced in a study of T cell clonality in common variable immunodeficiency. The data were produced by immunoSEQ multiplex PCR, yet TCRdb's version contains in-frame clones alone and is incomplete. Recorded here are about 52,000 clones, with no singletons, and the ten leading clones hold about 1.8%. Sequences were obtained from peripheral blood mononuclear cells. The origin of the receptors is a person between 18 and 70 years old in good health.

In this sample, this clone turned up many times. From the germline J gene comes the end of the CDR3, since the read stops 3 residues before it. The rearrangement uses TRBV5-1 and TRBJ2-5, with TRBD2 matching 12 bases. Looked up from germline, CDR1 is SGHRS and CDR2 is YFSETQ. The CDR3 runs 18 residues. The V gene end was trimmed by 2 bases and the J gene end by 1 base; junction bases not matched to a gene: 9. The covered CDR3 bases are TGCGCCAGCAGCTTAGTTAAAGGACTAGCGGGAATCCAAGAGACC. Translating it yields CASSLVKGLAGIQET. The whole CDR3 region reads CASSLVKGLAGIQETQYF.

In its sample, this clone was seen a few times. Sequencing ends 3 residues short of the CDR3 end; the germline J gene provides the rest. V usage is TRBV7-2 and J usage is TRBJ1-5; 7 positions agree with TRBD1. CDR1 and CDR2 from the germline V gene are SGHTA and FQGNSA. The CDR3 contains 15 residues. V lost 5 bases and J lost 6; bases outside the gene matches: 10. The CDR3 loop reads CASSPEGDSSQPQHF. CDR3 bases read: TGTGCCAGCAGCCCTGAGGGGGACAGCTCTCAGCCC.

Comments on this clone: The DNA ends 3 residues before the CDR3 does, and the rest of the CDR3 is filled in from the germline J gene. The chain recombines TRBV20-1 with TRBJ2-7, with TRBD1 identical over 7 bases. Germline V gene sequence: CDR1 DFQATT, CDR2 SNEGSKA (reference sequence). V lost 2 bases, J lost 4 bases, and 8 bases stayed unmatched. This CDR3 contains 14 residues. The CDR3 sequence: CSARTGTASYEQYF. CDR3 bases read: TGCAGTGCTAGAACCGGGACAGCTAGTTACGAG.

With respect to this clone: With the read ending 3 residues before the CDR3 end, the germline J gene is used to fill in that end. The gene calls are TRBV30 and TRBJ2-3, with 7 bases lining up with TRBD1. The CDR3 consists of 14 residues. Germline V gene data show CDR1 as GTSNPN and CDR2 as SVGIG (reference sequence). The CDR3 is CAWSAGQQNQPQYF. The sequenced CDR3 bases are TGTGCCTGGAGTGCGGGACAGCAAAATCAGCCG. The full variable domain, rest sourced from reference TRBV30 and TRBJ2-3, is SQTIHQWPATLVQPVGSPLSLECTVEGTSNPNLYWYRQAAGRGLQLLFYSVGIGQISSEVPQNLSASRPQDRQFILSSKKLLLSDSGFYLCAWSAGQQNQPQYFGPGTRLTVL.

This clone was seen repeatedly, ten times or more. Sequencing ends 3 residues short of the CDR3 end; the germline J gene provides the rest. This chain links TRBV5-1 with TRBJ1-1; 7 nucleotides agree with TRBD1. The CDR3 has 15 residues. V gave up 3 bases and J gave up 1 base; unmatched junction bases: 6. The germline CDR1 and CDR2 sequences are SGHRS and YFSETQ. The CDR3 region is CASSWGTDQNTEAFF. The covered CDR3 bases are TGCGCCAGCAGCTGGGGGACAGACCAGAACACTGAA.

This clone was counted at least ten times. From the germline J gene comes the end of the CDR3, since the read stops 3 residues before it. The chain employs TRBV20-1 and TRBJ1-3; D remains unclear. This CDR3 has 14 amino acids. The V gene lost 6 bases and the J gene lost 3 bases, with 15 bases spanning the gap. Per the germline V gene, CDR1 is DFQATT and CDR2 is SNEGSKA (reference sequence). Here the CDR3 reads CSATVGFGGNTIYF. The sequenced part of the CDR3 DNA is TGCAGTGCAACTGTAGGGTTTGGTGGAAACACC.

A word on this clone: The CDR3 extends 3 residues past the end of the read, so its final part is completed from the germline J gene. J is TRBJ2-5 and V is TRBV7-2; 10 nucleotides align to TRBD2. Germline V gene sequence: CDR1 SGHTA, CDR2 FQGNSA. The J segment lost 2 bases and the V segment lost 3 bases, leaving 3 bases of the junction unmatched. The CDR3 sequence is 15 residues long. Partial CDR3 DNA: TGTGCCAGCAGCTTGTCTAGCGGGAGACAAGAGACC. Translation gives CASSLSSGRQET. The entire CDR3 reads CASSLSSGRQETQYF.

Ten or more counts support this clone. Read coverage stops 3 residues before the CDR3 terminus; the germline J gene supplies the remainder. The chain joins TRBV5-1 to TRBJ2-7, with 8 positions matching TRBD1. Unmatched junction bases numbered 12, after V lost 4 bases and J lost 6 bases. Germline values: CDR1 SGHRS, CDR2 YFSETQ. This CDR3 comprises 15 residues. The CDR3 is CASSPPGQELVEQYF. The DNA read from the CDR3 is TGCGCCAGCAGCCCCCCGGGACAGGAGCTCGTCGAG.

This clone was counted at least ten times. Incomplete CDR3 DNA: TGTGCCATCAGGGACAGTAGTTACAATGAG. Encoded protein: CAIRDSSYNE. The full CDR3 protein reads CAIRDSSYNEQFF. The chain carries TRBV10-3 and TRBJ2-1; the D gene is possibly TRBD1 (6 bases). The CDR3 is cut off 3 residues early in the read; its end comes from the germline J gene. In germline, CDR1 is ENHRY, CDR2 SYGVKD. This CDR3 comprises 13 residues. Trimming removed 6 bases from V and 4 bases from J, with 10 bases in between.

Concerning this clone: The sequence runs out 3 residues before the end of the CDR3; the remainder is reconstructed from the germline J gene. V gene TRBV30 combines with J gene TRBJ2-3, with 13 bases matching TRBD2. Germline V gene data show CDR1 as GTSNPN and CDR2 as SVGIG (reference sequence). This CDR3 comprises 17 residues. CDR3 protein: CAWSKGTSGTRKETQYF. The CDR3 bases that were read are TGTGCCTGGAGTAAGGGGACTAGCGGGACCCGAAAAGAGACG.

This clone appeared many times. The read gets to within 3 residues of the CDR3 end, and the germline J gene fills in the rest. This chain joins TRBV30 and TRBJ2-7, with TRBD2 matching 8 bases. Unmatched junction bases numbered 5, after V lost 3 bases and J lost 1 base. The CDR3 runs to 14 residues. Looked up from germline, CDR1 is GTSNPN and CDR2 is SVGIG (reference sequence). The CDR3 loop is CAWSPGLASYEQYF. The sequenced CDR3 bases are TGTGCCTGGAGCCCAGGACTAGCATCCTACGAG.

This clone was found a few times. The CDR3 is CASSFSRGNTIYF. The covered CDR3 bases are TGTGCCAGCAGCTTTTCCAGAGGAAACACC. The V call is TRBV13, the J call TRBJ1-3, with no clear D. The sequence runs out 3 residues before the end of the CDR3; the remainder is reconstructed from the germline J gene. Germline V gives CDR1 PRHDT, CDR2 FYEKMQ (reference sequence). V was cut by 3 bases and J by 4 bases, with 7 bases left in between. CDR3 size: 13 residues. The variable domain in full, with the rest retrieved from reference TRBV13 and TRBJ1-3, is AAGVIQSPRHLIKEKRETATLKCYPIPRHDTVYWYQQGPGQDPQFLISFYEKMQSDKGSIPDRFSAQQFSDYHSELNMSSLELGDSALYFCASSFSRGNTIYFGEGSWLTVV.

This clone was seen ten or more times. The CDR3 end is not reached by the read, which stops 3 residues before it; the germline J gene fills it in. The chain uses TRBV6-2 or TRBV6-3 and TRBJ2-1, with 9 bases aligning to TRBD1. The CDR3 covers 15 residues. V was pared by 6 bases and J by 5 bases, with 8 bases of the junction left unmatched. The germline V gene encodes CDR1 MNHEY and CDR2 SVGEGT. The part of the CDR3 DNA that was read is TGTGCCAGCAGACCCGGGACAGGGATCGACAATGAG. It translates to CASRPGTGIDNE. The CDR3 in full is CASRPGTGIDNEQFF.

This clone was found many times. The sequenced fragment ends 3 residues before the CDR3 boundary, so the rest is inferred from the germline J gene. This rearrangement joins TRBV20-1 to TRBJ2-2; tentatively, D is TRBD1 (5 bases). Trimming left V 1 base short and J 0 bases short, with 18 bases between. CDR3 length equals 18 residues. Germline V gene sequence: CDR1 DFQATT, CDR2 SNEGSKA (reference sequence). CDR3 region: CSARVFPPLRANTGELFF. The part of the CDR3 DNA that was read is TGCAGTGCTAGAGTTTTCCCCCCACTCAGGGCGAACACCGGGGAG.

This clone was recorded at least ten times. The read ends 3 residues before the CDR3 terminus; that terminus is restored from the germline J gene. This chain links TRBV2 with TRBJ1-4; 7 bases are shared with TRBD1. Per the germline V gene, CDR1 is SNHLY and CDR2 is FYNNEI. V trimming: 6 bases; J trimming: 0 bases; junction bases outside the gene matches: 7. The CDR3 runs 16 residues. The part of the CDR3 DNA that was read is TGTGCCAGCAGCGGGGGGGACAGCTCAACTAATGAAAAA. This codes for CASSGGDSSTNEK. The entire CDR3 reads CASSGGDSSTNEKLFF.

This clone was observed a few times. Sequencing ends 3 residues short of the CDR3 end; the germline J gene provides the rest. This chain uses TRBV7-6 with TRBJ1-5; D is perhaps TRBD1 (6 bases). V dropped 4 bases and J dropped 3 bases, with 10 bases sitting between them. CDR1 is SGHVS, CDR2 FNYEAQ, per germline. The CDR3 runs to 14 residues. CDR3 protein: CASSSDRYNQPQHF. The part of the CDR3 DNA that was read is TGTGCCAGCAGCTCTGACAGGTACAATCAGCCC.

Concerning this clone: The read is 3 residues too short to cover the CDR3 end, so that end is filled in from the germline J gene. The rearrangement uses TRBV20-1 and TRBJ1-4, with TRBD1 matching over 7 bases. The CDR3 totals 13 residues. The junction had 2 bases not matched to a gene; V was cut back by 2 bases and J by 5 bases. Germline CDR1 reads DFQATT; CDR2 reads SNEGSKA (reference sequence). The CDR3 reads CSARLGQNEKLFF. The covered CDR3 bases are TGCAGTGCTAGATTGGGACAGAATGAAAAA.

This clone has a count of ten or more. The CDR3 end is not reached by the read, which stops 3 residues before it; the germline J gene fills it in. V is TRBV30 and J is TRBJ1-5; no clear D gene. Germline CDR1 is GTSNPN and CDR2 is SVGIG (reference sequence). Trimming left V 2 bases short and J 2 bases short, with 10 bases between. The CDR3 contains 14 residues. The sequenced part of the CDR3 DNA is TGTGCCTGGAGTAACAGAAGACGCAATCAGCCC. Protein product: CAWSNRRRNQP. The whole CDR3 reads CAWSNRRRNQPQHF. The entire variable domain, with the rest obtained from reference TRBV30 and TRBJ1-5, is as follows: SQTIHQWPATLVQPVGSPLSLECTVEGTSNPNLYWYRQAAGRGLQLLFYSVGIGQISSEVPQNLSASRPQDRQFILSSKKLLLSDSGFYLCAWSNRRRNQPQHFGDGTRLSIL.

There are many counts of this clone. The CDR3 goes on 3 residues after the read ends, and that part is filled in from the germline J gene. V is TRBV19 and J is TRBJ1-2, with D possibly TRBD1 on 5 matching bases. V was trimmed by 3 bases and J by 5 bases, leaving 19 bases between them. In germline, CDR1 is LNHDA, CDR2 SQIVND (reference sequence). CDR3 length equals 16 residues. CDR3 DNA (partial): TGTGCCAGTAGTATGGCGGAATTAAGGGGCATATATGGC. As protein: CASSMAELRGIYG. The full CDR3 protein is CASSMAELRGIYGYTF.

About this clone itself: The read terminates 3 residues before the CDR3 end, so the remaining end is supplied by the germline J gene. The rearrangement uses TRBV7-2 and TRBJ1-2; no reliable D call. This CDR3 has 14 residues. Germline-derived CDR1 and CDR2 are SGHTA and FQGNSA. Incomplete CDR3 DNA: TGTGCCAGCAGCTTAAGTCTAGCACGGGATACC. It yields the protein CASSLSLARDT. The entire CDR3 protein reads CASSLSLARDTYTF.